The 15 T cell receptor beta chains below all came from one sample that was sequenced in a study of T cell responses to AZD1222 COVID-19 vaccine. Method: immunoSEQ multiplex PCR; TCRdb's copy keeps in-frame clones and lacks some. The sample records roughly 150,000 clones, over 75% being singletons. This sample comprised peripheral blood, obtained on day 0 of AZD1222 vaccination. The receptors come from an adult in good health.

The count of this clone is one. The chain employs TRBV6-1 and TRBJ2-7, with a weak D call TRBD1 (5 bases). Trimming took 1 base from V and 0 from J, leaving 10 bases between them. Germline lookup yields CDR1 MNHNS and CDR2 SASEGT. CDR3 length: 15 amino acids. CDR3 amino acids: CASSEGAGYSYEQYF. DNA of the CDR3: TGTGCCAGCAGTGAAGGGGCAGGGTACTCCTACGAGCAGTACTTC.

The chain couples TRBV3-1 (or the pseudogene TRBV3-2) to TRBJ2-6; tentatively, D is TRBD2 (6 bases). Germline CDR1 and CDR2: LGHDT and YNNKEL (reference sequence). This CDR3 comprises 17 residues. Trimming took 3 bases from V and 0 from J, leaving 12 bases between them. The chain's CDR3 is CASSHGGTSSGANVLTF. The CDR3, as DNA: TGTGCCAGCAGCCATGGAGGGACCTCCTCTGGGGCCAACGTCCTGACTTTC.

This clone was counted a few times. This chain links TRBV19 with TRBJ1-1; 11 nucleotides align to TRBD1. V lost 1 base, J lost 5 bases, and 6 bases stayed unmatched. Germline V lookup: CDR1 LNHDA, CDR2 SQIVND (reference sequence). The CDR3 runs 16 residues. CDR3: CASSIGDRGFETEAFF. CDR3 in DNA: TGTGCCAGTAGTATAGGGGACAGGGGGTTTGAAACTGAAGCTTTCTTT.

This sequence joins TRBV19 and TRBJ2-7; D gene uncertain. Germline CDR1 is LNHDA and CDR2 is SQIVND (reference sequence). CDR3 length equals 14 residues. The V end lost 3 bases, the J end lost 0 bases, and 9 bases lay between the germline ends. The CDR3: CASSITEYSYEQYF. The CDR3 DNA sequence: TGTGCCAGTAGTATCACAGAATACTCCTACGAGCAGTACTTC. The full variable domain, in which reference TRBV19 and TRBJ2-7 provide the parts outside the CDR3, is DGGITQSPKYLFRKEGQNVTLSCEQNLNHDAMYWYRQDPGQGLRLIYYSQIVNDFQKGDIAEGYSVSREKKESFPLTVTSAQKNPTAFYLCASSITEYSYEQYFGPGTRLTVT.

The chain links TRBV7-2 to TRBJ2-3, with D possibly being TRBD2 (5 bases). The V end lost 5 bases, the J end lost 10 bases, and 10 bases lay between the germline ends. Germline CDR1 SGHTA, CDR2 FQGNSA. This CDR3 comprises 11 residues. The CDR3 reads CASSELEAQYF. The CDR3 DNA reads TGTGCCAGCAGCGAACTAGAGGCGCAGTATTTT.

The CDR3 loop is CASSEALVGPDTQYF. The CDR3 nucleotides are TGTGCCAGCAGTGAAGCGTTGGTTGGACCAGATACGCAGTATTTT. The chain carries TRBV2 and TRBJ2-3; D gene uncertain. Germline values: CDR1 SNHLY, CDR2 FYNNEI. CDR3 length equals 15 residues. The ends were cut back, 0 bases at V and 4 bases at J, with 11 bases in the middle.

This chain links TRBV7-9 with TRBJ1-1; 10 nucleotides agree with TRBD1. Per the germline V gene, CDR1 is SEHNR and CDR2 is FQNEAQ (reference sequence). The CDR3 sequence is 13 residues long. V lost 5 bases and J lost 3; bases outside the gene matches: 0. CDR3 region: CASSGQGDTEAFF. The DNA for the CDR3 is TGTGCCAGCAGCGGACAGGGGGACACTGAAGCTTTCTTT.

The chain uses TRBV14 and TRBJ2-2; no firm D call. This CDR3 has 14 amino acids. In germline, CDR1 is SGHDN, CDR2 FVKESK. The ends were cut back, 4 bases at V and 1 base at J, with 7 bases in the middle. CDR3: CASSPQRNTGELFF. DNA for the CDR3: TGTGCCAGCAGCCCGCAAAGGAACACCGGGGAGCTGTTTTTT.

The chain recombines TRBV5-1 with TRBJ2-7; D may be TRBD2 (6 bases). V shed 4 bases and J shed 4 bases, with 15 bases lying between them. The CDR3 has 14 amino acids. Per the germline V gene, CDR1 is SGHRS and CDR2 is YFSETQ. This CDR3 reads CASSPTGGGYEQYF. The CDR3, as DNA: TGCGCCAGCAGCCCCACCGGGGGTGGGTACGAGCAGTACTTC.

The genes are TRBV7-9 and TRBJ1-1, with TRBD1 matching 8 bases. CDR1 SEHNR and CDR2 FQNEAQ come from the germline V gene (reference sequence). V was clipped by 0 bases and J by 4 bases; unmatched bases: 1. CDR3 length: 14 residues. CDR3 amino acids: CASSLAGTGTEAFF. The CDR3 coding sequence is TGTGCCAGCAGCTTAGCGGGGACAGGCACTGAAGCTTTCTTT.

The V call is TRBV29-1, the J call TRBJ2-5; 8 nucleotides match TRBD2. J gave up 5 bases and V 4 bases, and 9 bases lay outside the gene matches. Germline loops: CDR1 SQVTM, CDR2 ANQGSEA. The CDR3 is 14 amino acids. CDR3 region: CSVVASGHWETQYF. CDR3 bases: TGCAGCGTTGTGGCTAGCGGGCATTGGGAGACCCAGTACTTC.

The rearrangement uses TRBV7-2 and TRBJ1-4; D gene unclear. CDR1 is SGHTA, CDR2 FQGNSA, per germline. The V gene lost 5 bases and the J gene lost 8 bases, with 15 bases spanning the gap. This CDR3 comprises 14 residues. CDR3 in DNA: TGTGCCAGCAGCCCCCCCTCGGGTGGCGAAAAACTGTTTTTT. Protein: CASSPPSGGEKLFF. The whole variable domain, filled in from reference TRBV7-2 and TRBJ1-4, reads GAGVSQSPSNKVTEKGKDVELRCDPISGHTALYWYRQSLGQGLEFLIYFQGNSAPDKSGLPSDRFSAERTGGSVSTLTIQRTQQEDSAVYLCASSPPSGGEKLFFGSGTQLSVL.

This CDR3 reads CATSDLTGREETQYF. Here the CDR3 DNA reads TGTGCCACCAGTGATTTGACGGGAAGGGAAGAGACCCAGTACTTC. The chain recombines TRBV24-1 with TRBJ2-5, with D perhaps TRBD2 (5 bases). Trimming left V 0 bases short and J 3 bases short, with 10 bases between. This CDR3 is built from 15 residues. Per the germline V gene, CDR1 is KGHDR and CDR2 is SFDVKD.

J is TRBJ1-1 and V is TRBV19; tentative D call: TRBD1 (6 bases). V was cut by 6 bases and J by 2 bases, with 13 bases left in between. From germline, CDR1 is LNHDA and CDR2 SQIVND (reference sequence). This CDR3 spans 14 amino acids. CDR3 loop: CASSRVRGNTEAFF. The CDR3, as DNA: TGTGCCAGTAGCCGGGTCAGGGGAAACACTGAAGCTTTCTTT.

The genes are TRBV11-2 and TRBJ2-1; the D is unclear. The CDR3 is made up of 13 amino acids. V shed 3 bases and J shed 3 bases, with 6 bases lying between them. Germline assignment: CDR1 SGHAT and CDR2 FQNNGV. DNA for the CDR3: TGTGCCAGCAGCTTTGTCAACTACAATGAGCAGTTCTTC. It is translated as CASSFVNYNEQFF.